This record covers a single T cell receptor beta chain. No antigen is known for it. The data were taken from a study of PD-1 blockade in classical Hodgkin lymphoma. Study as a whole: Intravenous nivolumab at 3 mg/kg was given to patients every 2 weeks.

Study-level points and caveats: Among the patients, those starting nivolumab under 1 year after ASCT were excluded. Patients with a complete response exhibited baseline diversity comparable to newly diagnosed patients.

The V gene's germline CDR1 is MDHEN and CDR2 SYDVKM. Trimming pared 3 bases from V and 6 bases from J, leaving 9 bases between. The CDR3 is 12 amino acids. There was relapse after autologous stem cell transplantation in every patient, and there was variation in brentuximab vedotin exposure. Complete response, partial response or progressive disease constituted the best response categories observed. The method was immunoSEQ multiplex PCR; TCRdb's version includes in-frame clones alone and lacks a portion of them. This sample has about 94,000 clones, with 89% found just once. This TCR was sampled from a human donor with classical Hodgkin lymphoma. The sequencing used peripheral blood mononuclear cells (PBMCs), collected before the second cycle of nivolumab. The V call is TRBV28, the J call TRBJ2-7, with D unresolved. DNA of the CDR3: TGTGCCAGCAGTTTTTACCCGGGCGAGCAGTACTTC. Translating it yields CASSFYPGEQYF.